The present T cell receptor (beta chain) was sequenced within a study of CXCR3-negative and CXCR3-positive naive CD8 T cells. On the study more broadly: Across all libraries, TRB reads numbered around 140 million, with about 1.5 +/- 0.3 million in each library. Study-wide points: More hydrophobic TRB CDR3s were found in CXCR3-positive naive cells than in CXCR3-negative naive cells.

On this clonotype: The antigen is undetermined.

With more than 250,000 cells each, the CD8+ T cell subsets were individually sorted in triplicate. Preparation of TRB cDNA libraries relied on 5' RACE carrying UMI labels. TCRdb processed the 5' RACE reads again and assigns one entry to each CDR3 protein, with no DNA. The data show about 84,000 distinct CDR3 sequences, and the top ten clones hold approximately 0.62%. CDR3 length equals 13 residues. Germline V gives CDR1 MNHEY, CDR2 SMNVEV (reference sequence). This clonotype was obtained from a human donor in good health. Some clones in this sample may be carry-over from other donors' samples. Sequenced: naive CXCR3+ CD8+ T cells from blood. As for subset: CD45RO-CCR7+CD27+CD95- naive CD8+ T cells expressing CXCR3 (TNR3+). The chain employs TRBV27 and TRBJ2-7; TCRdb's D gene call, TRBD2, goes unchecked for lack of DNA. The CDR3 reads CASSLRASYEQYF.